This passage covers 29 T cell receptor beta chains from one sample sequenced in a study of a mutant IDH1 vaccine in newly diagnosed glioma. These receptors have no known antigen. The repertoire was sequenced with immunoSEQ multiplex PCR; TCRdb's copy has only in-frame clones and lacks some. The data show fewer than 35,000 clones, roughly 80% seen once. Time point of the sample: week 35, safety follow-up. Doses comprised 300 ug of mutant IDH1 20-mer peptide each, plus topical imiquimod. Sequencing was performed on PBMCs, taken from a glioma patient whose treatment included an IDH1 peptide vaccine. The receptors derive from a woman in her forties with glioma.

This CDR3 is CASTPASGYEQYF. The CDR3 nucleotides are TGCGCCAGCACCCCAGCTAGCGGGTACGAGCAGTACTTC. The V and J genes are TRBV5-1 and TRBJ2-7; TRBD2 matches 8 bases. The CDR3 spans 13 residues. The ends lost 6 bases at V and 4 bases at J; junction bases unmatched: 6. Germline V gene data show CDR1 as SGHRS and CDR2 as YFSETQ.

The chain recombines TRBV4-1 with TRBJ2-2; no firm D call. The CDR3 loop spans 13 amino acids. CDR1 and CDR2 from the germline V gene are MGHRA and YSYEKL. V was trimmed by 1 base and J by 9 bases, leaving 9 bases between them. The CDR3 loop is CASSQVFAWELFF. CDR3 DNA: TGCGCCAGCAGCCAAGTTTTTGCCTGGGAGCTGTTTTTT.

This chain connects TRBV4-3 to TRBJ2-2; 7 bases agree with TRBD2. CDR1 is LGHNA, CDR2 YSLEER, per germline. The CDR3 is 14 amino acids. With 4 bases clipped from V and 4 bases from J, the junction kept 3 bases outside the gene matches. CDR3 bases: TGCGCCAGCAGCCCCCGGGGGGTCACCGGGGAGCTGTTTTTT. Translating gives CASSPRGVTGELFF.

The V gene is TRBV2, the J gene TRBJ1-2; D remains unclear. The V end was cut by 5 bases, the J end by 4 bases, with 8 bases between. Per germline, CDR1 SNHLY and CDR2 FYNNEI. This CDR3 comprises 12 residues. The DNA of the CDR3 is TGTGCCAGCAGTCCCGACCTCTATGGCTACACCTTC. It encodes CASSPDLYGYTF. Full variable domain (rest looked up from reference TRBV2 and TRBJ1-2): EPEVTQTPSHQVTQMGQEVILRCVPISNHLYFYWYRQILGQKVEFLVSFYNNEISEKSEIFDDQFSVERPDGSNFTLKIRSTKLEDSAMYFCASSPDLYGYTFGSGTRLTVV.

The chain is built from TRBV30 and TRBJ2-3; no firm D call. Germline lookup yields CDR1 GTSNPN and CDR2 SVGIG (reference sequence). V lost 8 bases to trimming and J lost 0 bases, with 15 bases between them. The CDR3 has 14 amino acids. CDR3 sequence reads: CAGTEDPSTDTQYF. The CDR3 DNA reads as TGTGCCGGAACAGAGGACCCCAGCACAGATACGCAGTATTTT.

The rearrangement joins TRBV5-6 to TRBJ2-2, with TRBD1 matching 9 bases. This CDR3 region has 15 residues. Germline-derived CDR1 and CDR2 are SGHDT and YYEEEE. With V trimmed by 5 bases and J by 1 base, 3 bases remained unmatched. CDR3 residues: CASRRGQGNTGELFF. The CDR3 region has the DNA TGTGCCAGCAGACGGGGACAGGGGAACACCGGGGAGCTGTTTTTT.

This chain connects TRBV7-8 to TRBJ1-1; 9 positions agree with TRBD1. Trimming cost V 4 bases and J 1 base; bases outside gene matches: 7. Germline lookup yields CDR1 SGHVS and CDR2 FQNEAQ. The CDR3 loop spans 16 amino acids. The CDR3 sequence is CASSSRDRASNTEAFF. The CDR3 DNA is TGTGCCAGCAGCTCCCGGGACAGGGCGTCGAACACTGAAGCTTTCTTT.

V is TRBV27 and J is TRBJ2-2, with D unclear. Trimming shortened V by 5 bases and J by 2 bases, and 3 bases separated the two germline ends. Germline values: CDR1 MNHEY, CDR2 SMNVEV (reference sequence). This CDR3 region has 12 residues. CDR3 in amino acids: CASSPNTGELFF. In DNA form, the CDR3 reads TGTGCCAGCAGTCCTAACACCGGGGAGCTGTTTTTT.

The chain uses TRBV2 and TRBJ1-5, with 7 positions matching TRBD1. This CDR3 has 17 residues. The V and J ends lost 1 base and 0 bases, in that order; junction bases with no gene match: 6. Germline V lookup: CDR1 SNHLY, CDR2 FYNNEI. The CDR3 here is CASSEDRGLRSNQPQHF. The CDR3 region has the DNA TGTGCCAGCAGTGAAGACAGGGGACTCCGTAGCAATCAGCCCCAGCATTTT. Supplemented by reference TRBV2 and TRBJ1-5, the full variable domain reads EPEVTQTPSHQVTQMGQEVILRCVPISNHLYFYWYRQILGQKVEFLVSFYNNEISEKSEIFDDQFSVERPDGSNFTLKIRSTKLEDSAMYFCASSEDRGLRSNQPQHFGDGTRLSIL.

This rearrangement joins TRBV7-9 to TRBJ1-3, with 8 bases lining up with TRBD1. V shed 1 base and J 3 bases; nucleotides not matched to a gene: 5. Looked up from germline, CDR1 is SEHNR and CDR2 is FQNEAQ (reference sequence). This CDR3 region has 16 residues. The CDR3 bases are TGTGCCAGCAGCTTAGGAGACAGGGGTTTTGGAAACACCATATATTTT. This sequence encodes CASSLGDRGFGNTIYF.

This chain joins TRBV27 and TRBJ1-4; a possible D gene is TRBD1 (5 bases). Germline loops: CDR1 MNHEY, CDR2 SMNVEV (reference sequence). This CDR3 is 14 amino acids long. V lost 6 bases and J 1 base, leaving 9 bases between the germline ends. As DNA, the CDR3 is TGTGCCAGCAGCCTGGGGGGAACTAATGAAAAACTGTTTTTT. Translation: CASSLGGTNEKLFF.

The V gene is TRBV10-3, the J gene TRBJ2-3; TRBD1 might be the D (5 bases). The V end was cut by 3 bases, the J end by 8 bases, with 9 bases between. Germline V gene data show CDR1 as ENHRY and CDR2 as SYGVKD. The CDR3 has 12 amino acids. The CDR3 is CAISDRASTQYF. As DNA, the CDR3 is TGTGCCATCAGTGACAGGGCAAGTACGCAGTATTTT.

The genes are TRBV29-1 and TRBJ1-2; D not certain. From germline, CDR1 is SQVTM and CDR2 ANQGSEA. The V gene lost 0 bases and the J gene lost 4 bases, with 9 bases spanning the gap. This CDR3 comprises 13 residues. This chain's CDR3 is CSVEDGRSYGYTF. The CDR3 DNA sequence: TGCAGCGTTGAAGACGGGAGAAGCTATGGCTACACCTTC.

J is TRBJ2-7 and V is TRBV19; 8 nucleotides line up with TRBD1. Germline assignment: CDR1 LNHDA and CDR2 SQIVND (reference sequence). V trimming: 7 bases; J trimming: 3 bases; junction bases outside the gene matches: 8. The CDR3 contains 14 residues. As DNA, the CDR3 is TGTGCCAGTAATCCGACAGGGGCGCACTACGAGCAGTACTTC. Residues: CASNPTGAHYEQYF.

CDR3 in DNA: TGTGCCAGCAGCTTATTTCCCGGGAGGGGGATCTACGAGCAGTACTTC. It translates to CASSLFPGRGIYEQYF. The chain has TRBV7-9 and TRBJ2-7; 8 nucleotides align to TRBD2. Trimming took 2 bases from V and 3 from J; bases not matched to a gene: 9. CDR3 length: 16 residues. Germline V CDR1 and CDR2: SEHNR, FQNEAQ (reference sequence).

This sequence joins TRBV7-3 and TRBJ2-5; the match to TRBD2 covers 9 bases. Germline CDR1 is SGHTA and CDR2 is FQGTGA. Trimming cost V 5 bases and J 6 bases; bases outside gene matches: 10. The CDR3 loop spans 15 amino acids. CDR3 DNA: TGTGCCAGCAGCCCCTCCGGGACTAGCCTACAGACCCAGTACTTC. Its translation is CASSPSGTSLQTQYF. Variable domain in full (rest from reference TRBV7-3 and TRBJ2-5): GAGVSQTPSNKVTEKGKYVELRCDPISGHTALYWYRQSLGQGPEFLIYFQGTGAADDSGLPNDRFFAVRPEGSVSTLKIQRTERGDSAVYLCASSPSGTSLQTQYFGPGTRLLVL.

This sequence joins TRBV10-2 and TRBJ2-2; 14 nucleotides align to TRBD2. The CDR3 runs 18 residues. V gave up 6 bases and J gave up 3 bases; unmatched junction bases: 9. Germline V gene lookup returns CDR1 WSHSY and CDR2 SAAADI. CDR3 nucleotides: TGCGCCAGCAGCCGACTAGCGGGGGGGCCGAAGTACACCGGGGAGCTGTTTTTT. This codes for CASSRLAGGPKYTGELFF.

This clone appeared a single time. The gene calls are TRBV6-5 and TRBJ1-1; 7 nucleotides match TRBD1. CDR3 length: 15 residues. The J segment lost 5 bases and the V segment lost 6 bases, leaving 12 bases of the junction unmatched. Germline V gene sequence: CDR1 MNHEY, CDR2 SVGAGI. The CDR3 DNA reads TGTGCCAGCAGCCCAAGACAGGGCTGGGGAACTGAAGCTTTCTTT. Its translation: CASSPRQGWGTEAFF.

The V call is TRBV29-1, the J call TRBJ2-3; 12 nucleotides match TRBD2. After removal of 7 bases from V and 1 base from J, the junction contained 6 bases not matched to a gene. The CDR3 sequence is 15 residues long. Germline CDR1 is SQVTM and CDR2 is ANQGSEA. CDR3 in DNA: TGCAGCGCCGCGACTAGCGGGGGCCGCACAGATACGCAGTATTTT. Its protein product is CSAATSGGRTDTQYF.

The CDR3 region is CASSTIAGQDTQYF. The DNA of the CDR3 is TGTGCCAGCAGTACAATAGCGGGGCAGGATACGCAGTATTTT. The V gene is TRBV2, the J gene TRBJ2-3, with TRBD2 identical over 8 bases. CDR1 is SNHLY, CDR2 FYNNEI, per germline. V lost 5 bases, J lost 6 bases, and 7 bases stayed unmatched. The CDR3 extends over 14 amino acids.

In its sample, this clone was seen a few times. The chain combines TRBV18 with TRBJ1-6; D is possibly TRBD1 (6 bases). CDR1 and CDR2 from the germline V gene are KGHSH and LQKENI. V lost 3 bases and J lost 8, with 14 bases in between. This CDR3 comprises 15 residues. DNA for the CDR3: TGTGCCAGCTCACCGATAGACGCAGGGGATTCACCCCTCCACTTT. This codes for CASSPIDAGDSPLHF.

The rearrangement links TRBV7-2 to TRBJ2-2; D may be TRBD1 (7 bases). CDR3 length: 16 amino acids. Deletions cut 5 bases from V and 8 bases from J, with 21 bases between. Germline CDR1 and CDR2: SGHTA and FQGNSA. CDR3 nucleotide sequence: TGTGCCAGCAGCCCCCAGGCCGCGGGGACAGTTGGGGAGCTGTTTTTT. Protein: CASSPQAAGTVGELFF.

The chain recombines TRBV15 with TRBJ2-3; possibly TRBD2 for D (5 bases). CDR3 length equals 16 residues. V lost 3 bases and J lost 9, with 22 bases in between. Per the germline V gene, CDR1 is LNHNV and CDR2 is YYDKDF (reference sequence). CDR3 nucleotides: TGTGCCACCAGCAGGGCCCTCTCCCCGAGTGGAGGAACGCAGTATTTT. Translating gives CATSRALSPSGGTQYF.

The chain joins TRBV5-4 to TRBJ1-2; TRBD1 agrees at 9 bases. J was trimmed by 6 bases and V by 2 bases; bases with no gene match: 2. The germline CDR1 and CDR2 sequences are SGHNT and YYREEE (reference sequence). The CDR3 sequence is 13 residues long. Here the CDR3 reads CASSLQGANGYTF. CDR3 nucleotides: TGTGCCAGCAGCTTACAGGGGGCGAATGGCTACACCTTC.

As DNA, the CDR3 is TGCGCCAGCAGCCAAGATGGTGACAACTATGGCTACACCTTC. Residues: CASSQDGDNYGYTF. J is TRBJ1-2 and V is TRBV4-1; D is unresolved. Germline assignment: CDR1 MGHRA and CDR2 YSYEKL. CDR3 size: 14 residues. V shed 0 bases and J shed 2 bases, with 7 bases lying between them.

The chain couples TRBV10-1 to TRBJ2-1, with D perhaps TRBD2 (6 bases). CDR1 and CDR2 (germline): WNHNN, SYGVQD (reference sequence). Trimming pared 4 bases from V and 9 bases from J, leaving 13 bases between. CDR3 length: 13 amino acids. CDR3 sequence reads: CASSGGGMGEQFF. CDR3 sequence (DNA): TGCGCCAGCAGTGGTGGGGGGATGGGTGAGCAGTTCTTC.

The gene calls are TRBV7-6 and TRBJ2-5, with D perhaps being TRBD1 or TRBD2 (5 bases each). The V end was cut by 5 bases, the J end by 5 bases, with 15 bases between. Germline V CDR1 and CDR2: SGHVS, FNYEAQ. The CDR3 is 14 amino acids. The DNA for the CDR3 is TGTGCCAGCAGCGGGACCCTCATCGCGGAGACCCAGTACTTC. It encodes CASSGTLIAETQYF. Looking up the rest from reference TRBV7-6 and TRBJ2-5 gives the full variable domain: GAGVSQSPRYKVTKRGQDVALRCDPISGHVSLYWYRQALGQGPEFLTYFNYEAQQDKSGLPNDRFSAERPEGSISTLTIQRTEQRDSAMYRCASSGTLIAETQYFGPGTRLLVL.

This clone appeared a single time. The chain joins TRBV2 to TRBJ2-5; maybe TRBD1 (6 bases). Germline lookup yields CDR1 SNHLY and CDR2 FYNNEI. This CDR3 is built from 14 residues. V was trimmed by 10 bases and J by 3 bases, leaving 18 bases between them. CDR3 DNA: TGTGCCACCACCACTGGGGGCACAAAAGAGACCCAGTACTTC. It codes for CATTTGGTKETQYF.

The chain has TRBV11-3 and TRBJ2-1; 10 bases line up with TRBD1. The CDR3 is made up of 14 amino acids. Germline loops: CDR1 SGHNT, CDR2 YENEEA. The junction had 2 bases not matched to a gene; V was cut back by 4 bases and J by 5 bases. The CDR3 DNA sequence: TGTGCCAGCAGCTGGGGACAGGGGAACAATGAGCAGTTCTTC. Translation gives CASSWGQGNNEQFF.